These 2 T cell receptor beta chains share one sample of origin, sequenced in a study of cytomegalovirus exposure and HLA in healthy donors. The primer mix had 60 Vbeta and 13 Jbeta primers. The protocol was immunoSEQ multiplex PCR, while the TCRdb copy is restricted to in-frame clones and leaves out a portion. The repertoire holds some 200,000 clones, with approximately 80% as singletons. The sequenced sample was PBMCs. The origin of the receptors is a boy younger than 10 in good health and CMV-seronegative.

The count of this clone is one. The CDR3 sequence: CASSQEGAQDEQYF. The DNA of the CDR3 is TGCGCCAGCAGCCAAGAGGGGGCCCAGGACGAGCAGTACTTC. This sequence joins TRBV4-1 and TRBJ2-7; perhaps TRBD1 as D (6 bases). Deletions cut 0 bases from V and 5 bases from J, with 11 bases between. Germline V lookup: CDR1 MGHRA, CDR2 YSYEKL. The CDR3 is 14 residues long.

The chain employs TRBV19 and TRBJ2-3; 8 positions match TRBD1. V was clipped by 6 bases and J by 5 bases; unmatched bases: 7. This CDR3 contains 14 residues. From germline, CDR1 is LNHDA and CDR2 SQIVND (reference sequence). The CDR3 coding sequence is TGTGCCAGTAGGGTGACAGGGGATATAGATACGCAGTATTTT. Translated: CASRVTGDIDTQYF. Combining the CDR3 with reference TRBV19 and TRBJ2-3 gives the whole variable domain DGGITQSPKYLFRKEGQNVTLSCEQNLNHDAMYWYRQDPGQGLRLIYYSQIVNDFQKGDIAEGYSVSREKKESFPLTVTSAQKNPTAFYLCASRVTGDIDTQYFGPGTRLTVL.